This T cell receptor beta chain was observed in a study of cytomegalovirus exposure and HLA in healthy donors (dated by TCRdb to 2017 to 2019). Regarding the complete study: In an earlier analysis of 587 of the donors, 276 Gb of sequence data and about 110 million unique TCR beta sequences from about 180 million T cells were reported. Typing coverage differed by locus: A, B, C, DRB1 and DQB1 were typed in about 629-640 donors, DQA1 in 500 to 550, DPA1 in around 610, and DPB1 in 472. Every repertoire in the discovery cohort had been generated on one and the same sequencing platform. Across 300 to 500 genotyped donors of the cohort, an average of about 240,000 unique TCR beta nucleotide sequences per donor were sequenced, and 15% to 20% of those sequences were non-productive. Of the 300 to 400 genotyped donors, over 70% fell in the genetic ancestry cluster associated with self-reported Caucasian donors. Using immunosequencing, the study profiled T cell repertoires from some 670 subjects and related those repertoires to cytomegalovirus serostatus. HLA typing included class I and class II loci at four-digit resolution. To decide whether each TCR beta V gene segment behaved as functional or pseudogenic, an earlier analysis of approximately 620 of the donors relied on high-throughput TCR beta sequencing. Along with the roughly 700-subject first cohort, a separate validation cohort of over a hundred different subjects was used. To predict cytomegalovirus infection status, the study combined high-throughput TCR immunosequencing, statistical association of individual TCRs with disease status, and machine learning. To study patterns of TCR occurrence, a later analysis re-analyzed previously published TCR beta repertoires from around 700 donors and added high-resolution HLA genotyping. In the later analysis, no new phenotypic data were used to find candidate immune exposures; instead, reliance was placed on TCR beta sequences and their occurrence across donors. Because of strong linkage in the cohort, five DR-DQ haplotypes were treated as single units for association and clustering. The study aimed to test whether cataloging public T cell receptors could reveal signatures of past pathogen exposure. Alongside the repertoire data, information on donor age, sex, ethnicity and CMV serostatus was compiled. Genome-wide SNP genotypes for about three fifths of the roughly 670 donors were used in a later genetic analysis, which treated that subset as a discovery cohort. Around 330 gigabases of sequencing data and approximately 92 million unique TCR sequences made up an early release that covered some 640 HLA-typed donors. General study outcomes and caveats: A cluster of highly shared sequence variants was judged likely to represent a technical artifact of the sequencing pipeline. Several of the top co-occurrence clusters appeared to be linked to parvovirus B19, influenza, CMV and Epstein-Barr virus, according to a later analysis. Immune exposure information for the cohort was limited to CMV serostatus. According to a later genetic analysis, donors in an Asian-associated ancestry cluster had fewer N-insertions in productive TCRs than the approximately 700-donor mean. According to the authors, the approach could potentially be generalized to other disease states and immunological phenotypes. A later analysis associated approximately 17,000 TCR beta sequences with specific HLA alleles at a false discovery rate of 0.05. Because HLA typing was missing for some donors at each locus, association tests included only the typed subset. In an earlier analysis of fewer than 700 of the donors, most TCR beta V segments appeared in productive rearrangements about 87% or about 30% of the time, broadly matching IMGT annotations. A total of fewer than 200 TCR beta chains were listed by the study as associated with cytomegalovirus. In vitro tests confirmed that a few of the cytomegalovirus-associated TCR beta chains recognize cytomegalovirus antigens. Because counts were too low, fewer than 20 rarely observed V segments, including chromosome 9 orphons, were excluded from the earlier analysis of 587 of the donors. Only TCR beta chains were sequenced in this cohort, and the absence of alpha or paired-chain data limited detectable features. A further reported finding was that TCR beta sequences accurately predicted the HLA-A and HLA-B alleles for most subjects in the first cohort. A later analysis found that most CMV-associated TCR beta chains appeared HLA-restricted, with HLA associations seemingly driven largely by CMV exposure. Linkage disequilibrium might explain the correlated functional status among segregating V segments, but an unknown experimental factor could not be ruled out. V-gene and J-gene trimming of TCR beta chains was associated with a missense DCLRE1C variant in a later genetic analysis, and the association was replicated in an independent cohort. Strong co-occurrence of HLA alleles, especially DR and DQ, made assigning TCR associations to individual alleles difficult. Some IMGT-functional V segments, including TRBV6-2 and TRBV6-3, could not be distinguished by the 87-base-pair reads and were therefore excluded. Roughly uniform sequencing depth across donors was assumed in presence/absence analyses, although this assumption may not hold. Most TCR sequences were seen in very few donors, while some public TCRs were found in many individuals. In a later analysis, the rate of TCR association differed among HLA loci, with DRB1 alleles having the most associated TCRs and HLA-C alleles having the fewest. The classifier was reported to diagnose cytomegalovirus status with high specificity and sensitivity in both the original and validation cohorts. In a later analysis, HLA-associated TCR beta chains showed more clonal expansion and lower generation probabilities than non-associated chains that were equally common.

Library preparation was by the immunoSEQ multiplex PCR assay. A mixture of 60 forward primers for TCR Vbeta segments and 13 reverse primers for TCR Jbeta segments was used in the multiplex PCR. The CDR3 region of rearranged TCR beta genes was amplified from genomic DNA by a multiplex PCR assay. On the Illumina HiSeq System, the amplified TCR beta libraries were sequenced as 87-base-pair reads. Per the authors' processing: A later analysis counted about 80 million unique TCR beta chains across the approximately 700 repertoires, and some 11 million of these chains were shared by at least two donors. A nearest-neighbor algorithm error-corrected the raw reads and collapsed the reads into unique sequences, merging closely related sequences to remove PCR and sequencing errors. To assign V, D and J gene segments, CDR3 sequences were aligned to IMGT reference sequences. For a sequence to be retained, a match of at least six nucleotides to both a V gene segment and a J gene segment was required. Rearrangements were classified as productive when the CDR3 lacked stop codons and remained in frame with V and J, and all other rearrangements were classified as non-productive. CDR3 was defined by IMGT convention, running from the second conserved V-encoded cysteine to the conserved J-encoded phenylalanine. Sequences without an unambiguous match to a single V gene segment were excluded from the earlier analysis of approximately 600 of the donors. In an earlier analysis of a few hundred of the donors, V segments were called functional above 56.7% productive rearrangements and were called segregating when the between-donor standard deviation exceeded 5%. A statistical classification framework was built to diagnose cytomegalovirus status from the catalog of TCR beta chain sequences. V and J gene assignment, in a later analysis, came from comparing TCR nucleotide sequences with IMGT/GENE-DB human TR gene sequences. Using the TCRdist pipeline, a later analysis assigned CDR3 sequences along with most-parsimonious VDJ recombination scenarios. A later analysis defined each TCR beta chain by its CDR3 amino acid sequence plus V-gene family, and excluded reads lacking a unique V-gene family. In a later analysis, approximately 590 highly shared, low-generation-probability nucleotide sequences were removed to address suspected cross-contamination and a sequencing artifact. A later analysis calculated a clonal expansion index for each public chain from normalized within-repertoire ranks of inferred template counts. A later analysis computed generation probabilities with a VDJ recombination model fitted to out-of-frame rearrangements, and checked the results against IGoR. A later analysis scored TCR-TCR, TCR-HLA and TCR-CMV co-occurrence with hypergeometric tests, applying a repertoire-size bias correction to TCR pairs. False discovery rates were estimated in a later analysis by permuting HLA or CMV assignments 20 times. A later analysis grouped co-occurring TCRs with DBSCAN, adding TCRdist sequence similarity when clustering within HLA-allele-positive subsets. Co-occurrence clustering excluded repertoires with fewer than 30,000 or more than 120,000 public chains, plus five with anomalous nucleotide sharing. TCRdb's version of the immuneACCESS table is confined to in-frame rearrangements and falls short of the full clone set. An unresolved V gene accounts for under half of the shortfall where checked; the remainder is of unknown origin. V, J and clone size are taken as reported in that table, and D and trimming were inferred from the DNA itself. The sample profile shows about 170,000 clones; approximately 72% of them were found once. In total, the top ten clones hold roughly 6.6% of the sample.

The cohort was made up of about 670 healthy bone marrow donors. Cohort members were all nominally healthy when sampled, although unrecorded immune exposures were likely present. The donor tested CMV seropositive, placing the donor among the approximately 290 seropositive members of the cohort. A peripheral blood sample was collected from each donor, and TCR beta sequencing was performed on peripheral blood mononuclear cells. Genomic DNA was extracted from the blood cell samples with the Qiagen DNeasy Blood Extraction Kit. Including the terminal cysteine and phenylalanine, the CDR3 comprises 16 residues. Only the CDR3 portion is preserved as DNA: 48 bases, with reading frame beginning at the first base. As encoded in the germline V gene, CDR1 is KGHSH while CDR2 is LQKENI. V is shortened by 1 base, J by 5 bases, and the region joining them spans 17 bases. Of note for this clone: Its antigen specificity is not known. Base qualities are not recorded, but no much larger clone differs from it by a single base.

Sequenced sample: PBMCs. The sequence links TRBV18 to TRBJ1-1, with the D gene not clear enough to name. The receptor comes from a man aged 40-49 years in good health and CMV-seropositive. The CDR3 is CASSPRSARGKTEAFF. In nucleotides, the sequence is TGTGCCAGCTCACCACGGTCGGCGCGAGGTAAGACTGAAGCTTTCTTT.